This T cell receptor (beta chain) was profiled in a study of blood T cell repertoires in COVID-19. Overall study context: Acute and convalescent COVID-19 samples came from the United States, Italy and Spain. Nucleic acid was either cDNA or gDNA, and it came from T cells, B-cell-depleted T cells, or PBMCs.

The Seattle patients, enrolled during active infection, were followed longitudinally. Original analysis: The assay estimated nucleated cells by amplifying reference gene primers. Libraries were prepared by immunoSEQ multiplex PCR; TCRdb keeps only in-frame clonotypes and omits some of them. The V and J calls and clone size were taken over from that table, and D and trimming were inferred from the DNA. Here the sample spans 300,000 to 400,000 clones, roughly 90% being singletons. This clone was counted only a few times. Germline CDR1 is LNHDA and CDR2 is SQIVND (reference sequence). The CDR3 has 15 residues. Trimming removed 5 bases at V and 4 bases at J, with 12 bases between.

This sequence joins TRBV19 and TRBJ2-6; a possible D gene is TRBD1 (6 bases). Material for sequencing was peripheral blood. This sequence was found in a woman aged 25-40 years with COVID-19, enrolled during active disease. The CDR3 here is CASSWGLSGANVLTF. The CDR3 DNA reads as TGTGCCAGTAGTTGGGGGCTGTCGGGGGCCAACGTCCTGACTTTC.